This T cell receptor beta chain was obtained from a study of blood T cells in healthy people across ages. V gave up 2 bases and J gave up 11 bases, with 16 bases separating them. This CDR3 contains 15 residues. CDR1 SGHVS and CDR2 FNYEAQ come from the germline V gene. Alongside a J-beta primer mix, a sample-barcoded 5' primer served in a second PCR lasting roughly 7 to 11 cycles. Each CDR3 protein gets one entry after TCRdb re-called the 5' RACE reads with MiXCR. The profile shows some 1.7 million distinct CDR3 sequences, roughly 30% of them singletons. With respect to this clonotype: A much more abundant neighbour one base away suggests this may be a read error.

Material: blood. The rearrangement links TRBV7-6 to TRBJ1-6; D is undetermined. This TCR was sampled from a woman aged 30 to 39 in good health. CDR3 nucleotides: TGTGCCAGCAGCTTATTAGTCAACCAAGCCCCACCCCTCCACTTT. This sequence encodes CASSLLVNQAPPLHF.